This T cell receptor (beta chain) was obtained from a study of blood T cell repertoires in COVID-19. Study-level background: Sample material is recorded as cDNA or gDNA derived from T cells, B-cell-depleted T cells, or PBMCs.

The assay was immunoSEQ multiplex PCR, and TCRdb's table has in-frame clones only and misses some. The profile shows about 480,000 clones, roughly 89% of them singletons. V gave up 6 bases and J gave up 3 bases, with 11 bases separating them. This CDR3 contains 14 residues. From germline, CDR1 is MNHEY and CDR2 SVGAGI. The TCR was taken from a woman aged 50 to 60 with COVID-19, enrolled during active disease. Sequenced: peripheral blood. This chain connects TRBV6-5 to TRBJ1-4; D unclear. The CDR3 spells CASSAANSNEKLFF. For the CDR3, the DNA is TGTGCCAGCAGCGCCGCCAACTCTAATGAAAAACTGTTTTTT.